This entry describes one T cell receptor beta chain. Profiling relied on immunoSEQ multiplex PCR, and the TCRdb table lists in-frame clones only, not all of them. The table includes 200,000 or so clones, about four fifths detected once. This entry comes from a study of blood T cell repertoires in COVID-19. Participant reports of clinical history set cohort assignment. What the recovered Cohort 3 donors had was two negative PCRs, clearance, or symptom resolution. The CDR3 runs to 11 residues. Germline V gives CDR1 LGHDT, CDR2 YNNKEL (reference sequence). V lost 11 bases, J lost 6 bases, and 14 bases lay in between.

This receptor was obtained from a man aged 40-50 years who had recovered from COVID-19. The chain is built from TRBV3-1 (or the pseudogene TRBV3-2) and TRBJ2-7; tentative D call: TRBD1 (7 bases). The sample consisted of PBMCs or T cells enriched from blood (not recorded which). CDR3 amino acids: CASRGAVEQYF. The CDR3 region has the DNA TGTGCCTCCAGGGGGGCGGTCGAGCAGTACTTC.